This T cell receptor (beta chain) is from a study of T cell repertoires in cytomegalovirus infection. The CDR3 runs to 14 residues. Germline CDR1 reads SGHVS; CDR2 reads FNYEAQ. V lost 5 bases to trimming and J lost 7 bases; unmatched junction nucleotides: 7. This clonotype was counted many times. No antigen is known for it. TCRdb recomputed calls from the reads with MiXCR, one row per CDR3 protein. The sample lists about 120,000 distinct CDR3 sequences, around a tenth occurring once. The origin of this receptor is a human donor in good health (CMV status not recorded). Some clones in this sample may be carry-over from other donors' samples. Sample: PBMCs, sequenced either directly or after in vitro stimulation (not recorded which). The chain has TRBV7-6 and TRBJ1-4; 7 bases fit TRBD1. DNA for the CDR3: TGTGCCAGCAGCCCCACAGGGGTGATTGAAAAACTGTTTTTT. This gives the protein CASSPTGVIEKLFF.